Following are 9 T cell receptor beta chains from one sample sequenced in a study of cytotoxic CD8 clonotypes in ibrutinib-treated CLL. TCRdb's copy holds only in-frame clones and misses some; the assay was immunoSEQ multiplex PCR. The top ten hold approximately 5.9% of the sample, which has more than 200,000 clones, 70% seen once. This specimen consisted of PBMCs, obtained after 12 months of ibrutinib treatment. These receptors came from a human donor with chronic lymphocytic leukemia.

J is TRBJ2-7 and V is TRBV7-2, with TRBD2 matching 7 bases. This CDR3 is 15 amino acids long. Germline CDR1 is SGHTA and CDR2 is FQGNSA. Trimming removed 5 bases from V and 5 bases from J; junction bases left unmatched: 12. The DNA of the CDR3 is TGTGCCAGCAGCACAGCGGGGAGAAACCTAAACGAGCAGTACTTC. Amino acids: CASSTAGRNLNEQYF.

This clone appeared a few times. V gene TRBV4-1 combines with J gene TRBJ2-1; D is unresolved. Germline CDR1 is MGHRA and CDR2 is YSYEKL. This CDR3 has 15 amino acids. V lost 1 base to trimming and J lost 0 bases, with 7 bases between them. Written as DNA, the CDR3 is TGCGCCAGCAGCCAAGGAACAAGCTCCTACAATGAGCAGTTCTTC. Translating gives CASSQGTSSYNEQFF.

The table lists this clone with a few counts. The chain combines TRBV25-1 with TRBJ2-1; D gene uncertain. The CDR3 extends over 10 amino acids. Looked up from germline, CDR1 is MGHDK and CDR2 is SYGVNS. The V gene lost 6 bases and the J gene lost 13 bases, with 10 bases spanning the gap. The CDR3 coding sequence is TGTGCCAGCAGAGAGTTACGACAGTTCTTC. It is translated as CASRELRQFF. Together with reference TRBV25-1 and TRBJ2-1, the CDR3 gives the full variable domain: EADIYQTPRYLVIGTGKKITLECSQTMGHDKMYWYQQDPGMELHLIHYSYGVNSTEKGDLSSESTVSRIRTEHFPLTLESARPSHTSQYLCASRELRQFFGPGTRLTVL.

This clone came up once. This chain connects TRBV6-5 to TRBJ2-4; possible D gene TRBD1, 6 bases. V lost 7 bases to trimming and J lost 6 bases, with 13 bases between them. CDR3 size: 13 residues. Germline-derived CDR1 and CDR2 are MNHEY and SVGAGI. In DNA form, the CDR3 reads TGTGCCAGCACGATAGGGGACATAAACATTCAGTACTTC. Its protein is CASTIGDINIQYF.

The gene calls are TRBV7-3 and TRBJ2-7; D is ambiguous. The CDR3 is 16 residues long. V was pared by 4 bases and J by 2 bases, with 18 bases between. CDR1 is SGHTA, CDR2 FQGTGA, per germline. CDR3 sequence: CASSSSSLSIPYEQYF. The CDR3 DNA reads as TGTGCCAGCAGCTCAAGCTCCCTATCGATACCCTACGAGCAGTACTTC.

V and J are TRBV6-6 and TRBJ2-7; 10 positions agree with TRBD1. This CDR3 is 16 amino acids long. V lost 0 bases to trimming and J lost 6 bases; unmatched junction nucleotides: 8. Per the germline V gene, CDR1 is MNHNY and CDR2 is SVGAGI (reference sequence). CDR3 sequence reads: CASSYSGDRGSSEQYF. The CDR3 DNA is TGTGCCAGCAGTTACTCGGGGGACAGGGGCTCTTCCGAGCAGTACTTC.

The V and J genes are TRBV30 and TRBJ1-4, with 9 bases identical to TRBD1. With V trimmed by 1 base and J by 0 bases, 3 bases remained unmatched. Germline CDR1 is GTSNPN and CDR2 is SVGIG (reference sequence). This CDR3 region has 16 residues. CDR3 residues: CAWSGGTGSTNEKLFF. DNA for the CDR3: TGTGCCTGGAGTGGCGGGACAGGGTCAACTAATGAAAAACTGTTTTTT.

CDR3 sequence (DNA): TGTGCCAGCAGCTCATGGGACAGGGCGAACACCGGGGAGCTGTTTTTT. It specifies CASSSWDRANTGELFF. This chain links TRBV5-6 with TRBJ2-2; 9 bases map to TRBD1. This CDR3 comprises 16 residues. CDR1 SGHDT and CDR2 YYEEEE come from the germline V gene. Unmatched junction bases numbered 3, after V lost 3 bases and J lost 0 bases.

This clone was seen a single time. This rearrangement joins TRBV18 to TRBJ2-2; weak D call: TRBD2 (6 bases). With 3 bases removed from V and 5 bases from J, the gap between germline ends came to 16 bases. There are 16 residues in the CDR3. Germline-derived CDR1 and CDR2 are KGHSH and LQKENI. The CDR3 reads CASSPLTHAGTGELFF. CDR3 DNA sequence: TGTGCCAGCTCACCGTTAACCCACGCGGGGACCGGGGAGCTGTTTTTT.